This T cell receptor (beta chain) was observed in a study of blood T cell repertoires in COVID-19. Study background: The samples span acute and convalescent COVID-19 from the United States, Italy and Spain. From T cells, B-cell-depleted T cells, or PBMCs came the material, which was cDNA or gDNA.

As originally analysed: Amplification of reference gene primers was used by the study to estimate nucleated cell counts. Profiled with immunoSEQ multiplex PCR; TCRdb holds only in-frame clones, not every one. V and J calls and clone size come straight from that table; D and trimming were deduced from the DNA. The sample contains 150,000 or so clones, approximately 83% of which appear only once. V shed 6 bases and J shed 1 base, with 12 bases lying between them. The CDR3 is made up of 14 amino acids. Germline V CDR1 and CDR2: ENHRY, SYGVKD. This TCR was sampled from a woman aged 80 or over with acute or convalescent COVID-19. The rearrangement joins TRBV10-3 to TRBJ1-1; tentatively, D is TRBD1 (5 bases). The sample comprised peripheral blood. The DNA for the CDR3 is TGTGCCATCAGGCCCACCGGGGGGAACACTGAAGCTTTCTTT. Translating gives CAIRPTGGNTEAFF.